This T cell receptor (beta chain) is drawn from a study of T cell changes during pregnancy in multiple sclerosis (dated by TCRdb to the late 2010s). The study in broad terms: The study examined how the T cell repertoire changed over the course of pregnancy in women with multiple sclerosis.

Of note for this clone: Its antigen remains undetermined. Base qualities are not provided; no much larger clone lies one nucleotide away.

The CDR3 has 15 amino acids, counting the end cysteine and phenylalanine. Only the CDR3 DNA stays, 45 bases, in frame from base 1. Trimming at the junction amounts to 3 bases on V and 6 bases on J, and the germline ends lie 12 bases apart. The germline V gene encodes CDR1 MGHRA and CDR2 YSYEKL. The library was obtained by the immunoSEQ multiplex PCR assay. As stored in TCRdb, this immuneACCESS dataset retains in-frame rearrangements with V and J assigned. A fraction of the clones does not appear; measured against another copy, unresolved V genes explain less than half of the discrepancy, and the remainder lacks a known reason. Across this sample there are roughly 64,000 clones, with roughly 91% seen only once. The ten most abundant clones make up 1.3% of the sample.

The sample in question was peripheral blood, obtained in the second trimester of pregnancy. The chain links TRBV4-1 with TRBJ1-6; matching of 5 bases hints at TRBD1 as the D gene. The origin of this receptor is a female donor with multiple sclerosis, enrolled in a pregnancy study. CDR3 loop: CASSHPRGTNSPLHF. The DNA is TGCGCCAGCAGCCACCCCCGGGGGACTAATTCACCCCTCCACTTT.